The entry below describes one TCR beta chain. Its cognate antigen is unknown. The data originate from a study of post-analysis software for immune sequencing data. CDR1 is MNHEY and CDR2 is SVGEGT in the germline V gene. The CDR3 extends over 15 amino acids. Trimming removed 1 base from V and 5 bases from J; junction bases left unmatched: 6. The authors incorporated unique molecular identifiers into the TCR beta cDNA libraries. Via MiXCR, TCRdb re-called the PCR reads, giving one row per CDR3 protein. The table includes around 400,000 distinct CDR3 sequences, about 39% detected once. Regarding the study as a whole: Controls had lower frequencies than patients of five TRBV segments, which included TRBV5-6, TRBV5-1 and TRBV20-1. For normalized Chao1 diversity, multiple sclerosis patients scored significantly lower than controls did.

The TCR originated in a girl aged 2 to 9 with multiple sclerosis. Sequencing used blood. V is TRBV6-2 or TRBV6-3 and J is TRBJ2-7, with 9 positions matching TRBD1. DNA of the CDR3: TGTGCCAGCAGTTACTACACAGGGGGCCGGGACGAGCAGTACTTC. It encodes CASSYYTGGRDEQYF.